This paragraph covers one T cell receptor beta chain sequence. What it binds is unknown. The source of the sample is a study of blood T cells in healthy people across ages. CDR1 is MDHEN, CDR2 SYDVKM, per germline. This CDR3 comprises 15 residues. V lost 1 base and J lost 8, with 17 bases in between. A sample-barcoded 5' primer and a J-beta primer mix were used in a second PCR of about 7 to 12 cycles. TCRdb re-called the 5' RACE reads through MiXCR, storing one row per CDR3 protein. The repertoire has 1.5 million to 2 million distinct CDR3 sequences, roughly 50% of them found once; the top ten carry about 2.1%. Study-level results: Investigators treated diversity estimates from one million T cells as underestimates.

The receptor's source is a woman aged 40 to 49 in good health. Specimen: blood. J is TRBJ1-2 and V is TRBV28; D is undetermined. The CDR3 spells CASSLLGIDDGGYTF. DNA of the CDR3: TGTGCCAGCAGTTTATTGGGCATCGATGATGGCGGCTACACCTTC.